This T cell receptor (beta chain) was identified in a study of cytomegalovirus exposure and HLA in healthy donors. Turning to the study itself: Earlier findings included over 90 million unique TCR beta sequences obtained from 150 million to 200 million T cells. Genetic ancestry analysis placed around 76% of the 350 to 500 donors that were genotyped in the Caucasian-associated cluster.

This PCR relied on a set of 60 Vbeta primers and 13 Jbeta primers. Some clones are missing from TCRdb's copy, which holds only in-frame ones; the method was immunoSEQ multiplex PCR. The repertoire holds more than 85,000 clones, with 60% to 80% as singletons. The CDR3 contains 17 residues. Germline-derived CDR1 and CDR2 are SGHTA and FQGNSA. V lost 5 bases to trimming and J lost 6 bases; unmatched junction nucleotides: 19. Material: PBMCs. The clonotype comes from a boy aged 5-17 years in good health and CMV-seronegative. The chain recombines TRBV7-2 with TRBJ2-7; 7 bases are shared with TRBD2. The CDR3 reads CASSHREVGSGLSEQYF. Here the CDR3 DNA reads TGTGCCAGCAGCCACCGGGAGGTGGGGTCAGGTCTCAGCGAGCAGTACTTC.